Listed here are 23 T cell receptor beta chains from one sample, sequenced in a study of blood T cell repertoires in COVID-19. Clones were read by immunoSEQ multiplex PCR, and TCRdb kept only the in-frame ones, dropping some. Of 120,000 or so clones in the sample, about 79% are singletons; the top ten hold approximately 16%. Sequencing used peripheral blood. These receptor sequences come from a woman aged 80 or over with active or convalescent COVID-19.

The CDR3: CASTRTGRTNYGYTF. The DNA for the CDR3 is TGTGCCAGTACGAGAACAGGGCGAACTAACTATGGCTACACCTTC. This rearrangement joins TRBV19 to TRBJ1-2; a weak D match, TRBD1 (6 bases). Germline V gene sequence: CDR1 LNHDA, CDR2 SQIVND (reference sequence). V lost 7 bases and J lost 0, with 15 bases in between. The CDR3 has 15 residues.

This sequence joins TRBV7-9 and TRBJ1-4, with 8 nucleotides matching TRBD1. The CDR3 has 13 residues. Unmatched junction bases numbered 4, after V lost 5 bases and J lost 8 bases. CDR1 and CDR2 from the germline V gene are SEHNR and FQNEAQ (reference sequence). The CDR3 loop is CASSLGQAEKLFF. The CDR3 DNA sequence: TGTGCCAGCAGCCTGGGACAGGCGGAAAAACTGTTTTTT. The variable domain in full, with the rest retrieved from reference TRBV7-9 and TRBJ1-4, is DTGVSQNPRHKITKRGQNVTFRCDPISEHNRLYWYRQTLGQGPEFLTYFQNEAQLEKSRLLSDRFSAERPKGSFSTLEIQRTEQGDSAMYLCASSLGQAEKLFFGSGTQLSVL.

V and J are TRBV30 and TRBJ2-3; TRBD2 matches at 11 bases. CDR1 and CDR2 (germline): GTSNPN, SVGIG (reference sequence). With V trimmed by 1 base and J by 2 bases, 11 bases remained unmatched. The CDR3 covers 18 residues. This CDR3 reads CAWSEGGLLAGVTDTQYF. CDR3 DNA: TGTGCCTGGAGTGAGGGGGGCCTACTAGCGGGAGTCACAGATACGCAGTATTTT.

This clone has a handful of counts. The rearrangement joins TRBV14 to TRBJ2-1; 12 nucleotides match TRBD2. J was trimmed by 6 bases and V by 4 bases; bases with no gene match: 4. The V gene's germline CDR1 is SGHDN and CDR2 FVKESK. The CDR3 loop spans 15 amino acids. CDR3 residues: CASSLLAGGFNEQFF. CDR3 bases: TGTGCCAGCAGCCTACTAGCGGGAGGATTCAATGAGCAGTTCTTC.

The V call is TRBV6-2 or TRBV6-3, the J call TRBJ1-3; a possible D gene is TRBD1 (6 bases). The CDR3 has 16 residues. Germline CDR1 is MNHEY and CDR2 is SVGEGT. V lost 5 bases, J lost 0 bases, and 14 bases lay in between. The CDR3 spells CASSRPPGASGNTIYF. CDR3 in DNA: TGTGCCAGCAGTAGACCCCCAGGGGCCTCTGGAAACACCATATATTTT.

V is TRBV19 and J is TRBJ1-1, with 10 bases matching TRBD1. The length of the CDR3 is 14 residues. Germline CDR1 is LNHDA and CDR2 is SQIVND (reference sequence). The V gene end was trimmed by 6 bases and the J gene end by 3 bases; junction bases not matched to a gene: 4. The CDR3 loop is CASSRQGADTEAFF. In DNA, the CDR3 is TGTGCCAGTAGCAGACAGGGGGCTGACACTGAAGCTTTCTTT.

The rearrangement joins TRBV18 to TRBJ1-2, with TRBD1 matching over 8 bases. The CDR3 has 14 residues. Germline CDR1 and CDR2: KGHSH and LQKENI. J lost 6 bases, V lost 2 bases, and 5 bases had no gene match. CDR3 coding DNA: TGTGCCAGCTCACCATCTGCAGGGGGCGATGGCTACACCTTC. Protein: CASSPSAGGDGYTF.

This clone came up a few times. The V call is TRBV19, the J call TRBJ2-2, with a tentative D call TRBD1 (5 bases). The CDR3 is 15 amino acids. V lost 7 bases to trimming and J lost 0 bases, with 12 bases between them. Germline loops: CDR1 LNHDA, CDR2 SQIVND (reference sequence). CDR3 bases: TGTGCCAGTACCAGACAGAGAACGAACACCGGGGAGCTGTTTTTT. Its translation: CASTRQRTNTGELFF. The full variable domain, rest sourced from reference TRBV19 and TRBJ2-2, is DGGITQSPKYLFRKEGQNVTLSCEQNLNHDAMYWYRQDPGQGLRLIYYSQIVNDFQKGDIAEGYSVSREKKESFPLTVTSAQKNPTAFYLCASTRQRTNTGELFFGEGSRLTVL.

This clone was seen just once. CDR3 in amino acids: CASSGGGYGYTF. The CDR3 DNA follows: TGTGCCAGCTCGGGGGGTGGCTATGGCTACACCTTC. The gene calls are TRBV7-9 and TRBJ1-2; a weak D match, TRBD1 (5 bases). The CDR3 consists of 12 residues. Germline V gene sequence: CDR1 SEHNR, CDR2 FQNEAQ (reference sequence). The V end was cut by 8 bases, the J end by 4 bases, with 11 bases between.

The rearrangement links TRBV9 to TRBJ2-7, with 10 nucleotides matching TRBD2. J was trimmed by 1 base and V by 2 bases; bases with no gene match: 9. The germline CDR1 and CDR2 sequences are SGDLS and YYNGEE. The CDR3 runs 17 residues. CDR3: CASSVNPGTSASYEQYF. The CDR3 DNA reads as TGTGCCAGCAGCGTGAACCCCGGGACTAGCGCTTCCTACGAGCAGTACTTC.

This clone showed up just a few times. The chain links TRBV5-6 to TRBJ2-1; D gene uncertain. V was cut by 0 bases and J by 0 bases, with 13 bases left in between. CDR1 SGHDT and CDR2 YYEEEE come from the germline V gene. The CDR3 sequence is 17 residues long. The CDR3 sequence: CASSLGSLLSSYNEQFF. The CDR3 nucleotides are TGTGCCAGCAGCTTGGGATCGCTGCTGAGCTCCTACAATGAGCAGTTCTTC.

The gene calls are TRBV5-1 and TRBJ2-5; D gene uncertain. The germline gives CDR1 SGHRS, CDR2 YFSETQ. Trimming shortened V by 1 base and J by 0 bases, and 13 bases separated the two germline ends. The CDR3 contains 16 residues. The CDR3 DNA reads TGCGCCAGCAGCTTGTTGACTCCATCGTACCAAGAGACCCAGTACTTC. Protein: CASSLLTPSYQETQYF.

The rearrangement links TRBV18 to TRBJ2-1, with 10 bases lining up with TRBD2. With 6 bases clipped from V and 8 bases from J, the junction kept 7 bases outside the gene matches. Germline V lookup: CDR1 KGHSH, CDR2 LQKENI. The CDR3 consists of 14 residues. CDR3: CASSLAGEWDEQFF. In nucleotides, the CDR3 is TGTGCCAGCTCTCTAGCGGGAGAATGGGATGAGCAGTTCTTC.

CDR3 nucleotides: TGTGCCAGCAGCCGTGCGGGGGGGAATCCGAACATTCAGTACTTC. Its translation is CASSRAGGNPNIQYF. The chain couples TRBV5-4 to TRBJ2-4; 9 nucleotides line up with TRBD2. The CDR3 sequence is 15 residues long. CDR1 is SGHNT and CDR2 is YYREEE in the germline V gene (reference sequence). Trimming removed 4 bases from V and 7 bases from J; junction bases left unmatched: 9.

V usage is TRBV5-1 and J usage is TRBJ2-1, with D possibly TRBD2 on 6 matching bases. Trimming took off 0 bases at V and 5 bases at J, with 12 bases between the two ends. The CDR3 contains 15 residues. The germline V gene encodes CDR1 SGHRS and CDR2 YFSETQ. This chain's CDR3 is CASSLGLAANNEQFF. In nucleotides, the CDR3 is TGCGCCAGCAGCTTGGGATTAGCGGCAAACAATGAGCAGTTCTTC.

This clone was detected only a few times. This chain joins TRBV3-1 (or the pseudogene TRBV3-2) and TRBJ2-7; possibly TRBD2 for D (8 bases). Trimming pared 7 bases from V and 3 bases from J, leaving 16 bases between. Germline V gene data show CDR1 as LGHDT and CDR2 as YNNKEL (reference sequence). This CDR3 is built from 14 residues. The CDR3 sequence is CASNPGGGVYEQYF. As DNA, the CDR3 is TGTGCCAGCAACCCGGGAGGGGGCGTCTACGAGCAGTACTTC.

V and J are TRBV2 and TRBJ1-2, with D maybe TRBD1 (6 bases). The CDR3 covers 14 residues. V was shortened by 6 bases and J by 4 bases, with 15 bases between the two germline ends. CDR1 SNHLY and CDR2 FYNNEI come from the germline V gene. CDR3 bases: TGTGCCAGCAGCGGACAGCGAGATACCTATGGCTACACCTTC. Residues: CASSGQRDTYGYTF.

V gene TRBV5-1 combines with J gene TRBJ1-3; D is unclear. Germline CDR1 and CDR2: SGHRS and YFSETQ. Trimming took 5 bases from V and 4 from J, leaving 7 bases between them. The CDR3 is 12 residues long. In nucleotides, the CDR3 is TGCGCCAGCAGTTTCCCAGGAAACACCATATATTTT. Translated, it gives CASSFPGNTIYF.

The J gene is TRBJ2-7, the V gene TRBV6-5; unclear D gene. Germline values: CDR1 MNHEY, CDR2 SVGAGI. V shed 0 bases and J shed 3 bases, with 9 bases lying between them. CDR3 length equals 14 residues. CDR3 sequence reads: CASSYSSVFYEQYF. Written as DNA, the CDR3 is TGTGCCAGCAGTTACTCTAGTGTGTTCTACGAGCAGTACTTC.

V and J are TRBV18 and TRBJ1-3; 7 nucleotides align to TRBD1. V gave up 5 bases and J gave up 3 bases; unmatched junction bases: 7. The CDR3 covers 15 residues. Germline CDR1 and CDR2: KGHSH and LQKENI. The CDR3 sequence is CASSATGVDGNTIYF. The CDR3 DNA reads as TGTGCCAGCTCAGCAACAGGGGTCGATGGAAACACCATATATTTT.

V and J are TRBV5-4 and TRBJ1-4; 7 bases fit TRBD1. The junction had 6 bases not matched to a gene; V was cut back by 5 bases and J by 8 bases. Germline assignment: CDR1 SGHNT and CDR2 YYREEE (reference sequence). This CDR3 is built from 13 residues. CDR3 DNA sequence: TGTGCCAGCAGACGACAGGGTGAGGAAAAACTGTTTTTT. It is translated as CASRRQGEEKLFF.

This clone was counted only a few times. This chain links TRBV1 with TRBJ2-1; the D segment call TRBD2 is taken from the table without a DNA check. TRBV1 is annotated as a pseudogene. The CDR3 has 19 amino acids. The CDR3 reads CTSTGEVRTSGRTYNEQFF. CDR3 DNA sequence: TGCACCAGCACCGGTGAAGTTAGGACTAGCGGGAGGACCTACAATGAGCAGTTCTTC.

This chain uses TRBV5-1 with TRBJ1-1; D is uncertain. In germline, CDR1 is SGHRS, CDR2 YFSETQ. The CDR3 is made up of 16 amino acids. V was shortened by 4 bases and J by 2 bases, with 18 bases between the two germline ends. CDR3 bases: TGCGCCAGCAGCCCCGGGTCCCTGCCGCTCAACACTGAAGCTTTCTTT. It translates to CASSPGSLPLNTEAFF.